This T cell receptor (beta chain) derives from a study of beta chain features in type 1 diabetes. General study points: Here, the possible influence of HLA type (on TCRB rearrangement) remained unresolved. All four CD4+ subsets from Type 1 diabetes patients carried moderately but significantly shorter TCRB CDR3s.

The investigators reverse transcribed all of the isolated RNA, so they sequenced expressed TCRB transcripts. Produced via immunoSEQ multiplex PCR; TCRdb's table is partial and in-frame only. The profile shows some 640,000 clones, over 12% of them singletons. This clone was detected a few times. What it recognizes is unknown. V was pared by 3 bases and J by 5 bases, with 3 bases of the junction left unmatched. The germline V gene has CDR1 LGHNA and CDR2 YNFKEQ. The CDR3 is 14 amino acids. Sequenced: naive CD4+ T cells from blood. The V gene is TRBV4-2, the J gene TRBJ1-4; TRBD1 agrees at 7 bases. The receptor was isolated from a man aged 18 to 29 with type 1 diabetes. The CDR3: CASSQAGGNEKLFF. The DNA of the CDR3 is TGTGCCAGCAGCCAGGCAGGGGGAAATGAAAAACTGTTTTTT.